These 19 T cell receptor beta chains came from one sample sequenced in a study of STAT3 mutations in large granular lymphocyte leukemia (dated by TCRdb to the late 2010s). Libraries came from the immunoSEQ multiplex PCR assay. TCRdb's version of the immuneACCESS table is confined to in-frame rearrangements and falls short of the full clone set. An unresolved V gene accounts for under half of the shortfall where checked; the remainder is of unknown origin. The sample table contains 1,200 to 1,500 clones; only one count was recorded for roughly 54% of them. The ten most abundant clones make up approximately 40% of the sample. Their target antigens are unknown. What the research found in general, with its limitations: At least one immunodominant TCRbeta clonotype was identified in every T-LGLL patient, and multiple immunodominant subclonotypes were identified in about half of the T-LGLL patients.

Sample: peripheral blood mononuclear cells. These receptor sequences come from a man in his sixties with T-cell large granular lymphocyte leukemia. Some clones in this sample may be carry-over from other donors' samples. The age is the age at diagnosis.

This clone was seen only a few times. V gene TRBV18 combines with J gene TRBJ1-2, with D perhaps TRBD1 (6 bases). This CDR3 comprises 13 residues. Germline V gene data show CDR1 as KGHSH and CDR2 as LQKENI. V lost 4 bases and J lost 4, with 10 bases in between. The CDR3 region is CASSREQGYGYTF. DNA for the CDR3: TGTGCCAGCTCACGGGAACAGGGCTATGGCTACACCTTC.

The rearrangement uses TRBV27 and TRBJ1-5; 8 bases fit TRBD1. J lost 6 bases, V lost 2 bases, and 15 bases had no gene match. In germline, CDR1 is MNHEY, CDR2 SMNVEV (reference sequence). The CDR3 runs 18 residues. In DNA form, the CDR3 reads TGTGCCAGCAGTTTACAAAGACCTCAGGGGGCTTACGGTCAGCCCCAGCATTTT. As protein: CASSLQRPQGAYGQPQHF.

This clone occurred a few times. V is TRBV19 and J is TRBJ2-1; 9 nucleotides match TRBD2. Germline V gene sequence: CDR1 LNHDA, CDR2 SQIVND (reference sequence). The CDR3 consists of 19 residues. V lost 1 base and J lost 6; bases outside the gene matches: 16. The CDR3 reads CASSIVWDYGASGINEQFF. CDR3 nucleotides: TGTGCCAGTAGTATAGTATGGGACTACGGGGCTAGCGGGATCAATGAGCAGTTCTTC.

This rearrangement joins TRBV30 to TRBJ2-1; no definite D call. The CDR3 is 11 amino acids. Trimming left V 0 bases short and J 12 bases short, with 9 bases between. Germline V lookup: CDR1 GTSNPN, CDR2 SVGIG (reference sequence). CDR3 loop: CAWSVAEMQFF. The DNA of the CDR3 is TGTGCCTGGAGTGTGGCGGAAATGCAGTTCTTC.

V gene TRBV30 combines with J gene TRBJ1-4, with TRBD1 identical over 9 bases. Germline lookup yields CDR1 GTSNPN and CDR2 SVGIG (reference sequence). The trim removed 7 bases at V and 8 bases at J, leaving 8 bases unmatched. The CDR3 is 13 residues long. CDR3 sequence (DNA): TGTGCCTTACAGGGGGCTCGAAGGGAAAAACTGTTTTTT. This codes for CALQGARREKLFF.

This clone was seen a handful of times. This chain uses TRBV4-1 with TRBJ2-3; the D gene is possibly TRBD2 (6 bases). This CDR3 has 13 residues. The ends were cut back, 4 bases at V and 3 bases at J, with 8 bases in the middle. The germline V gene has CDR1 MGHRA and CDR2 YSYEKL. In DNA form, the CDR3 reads TGCGCCAGCAGCCCCGGGACTACAGATACGCAGTATTTT. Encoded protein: CASSPGTTDTQYF.

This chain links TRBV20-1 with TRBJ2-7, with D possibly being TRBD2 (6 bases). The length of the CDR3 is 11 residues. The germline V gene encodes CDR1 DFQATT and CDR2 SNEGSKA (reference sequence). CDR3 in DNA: TGCAGCGCTGGGGGGACCTACGAGCAGTACTTC. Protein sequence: CSAGGTYEQYF.

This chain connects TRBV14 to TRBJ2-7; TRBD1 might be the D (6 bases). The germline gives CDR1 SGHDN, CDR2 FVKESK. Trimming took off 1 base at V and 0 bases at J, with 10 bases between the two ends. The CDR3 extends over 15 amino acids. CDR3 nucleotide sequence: TGTGCCAGCAGCCAAGCCGGGACACTCTCCTACGAGCAGTACTTC. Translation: CASSQAGTLSYEQYF.

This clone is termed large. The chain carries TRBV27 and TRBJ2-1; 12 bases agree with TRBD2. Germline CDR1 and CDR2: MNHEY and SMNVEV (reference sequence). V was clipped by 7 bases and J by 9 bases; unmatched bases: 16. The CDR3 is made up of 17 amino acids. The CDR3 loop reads CASTLKLTSGSIGEQFF. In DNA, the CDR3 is TGTGCCAGCACCTTGAAATTGACTAGCGGGAGTATCGGTGAGCAGTTCTTC.

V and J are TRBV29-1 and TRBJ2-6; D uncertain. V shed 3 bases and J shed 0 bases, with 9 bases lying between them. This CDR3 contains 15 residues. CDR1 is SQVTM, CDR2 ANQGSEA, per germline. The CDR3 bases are TGCAGCGTTGAGTCAGAAGACTCTGGGGCCAACGTCCTGACTTTC. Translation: CSVESEDSGANVLTF.

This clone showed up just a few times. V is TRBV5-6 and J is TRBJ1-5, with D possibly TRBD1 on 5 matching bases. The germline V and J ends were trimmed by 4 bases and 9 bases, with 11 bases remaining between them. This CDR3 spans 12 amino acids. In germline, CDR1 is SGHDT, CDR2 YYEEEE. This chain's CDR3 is CASSIPQGPQHF. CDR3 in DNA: TGTGCCAGCAGCATCCCCCAGGGGCCCCAGCATTTT.

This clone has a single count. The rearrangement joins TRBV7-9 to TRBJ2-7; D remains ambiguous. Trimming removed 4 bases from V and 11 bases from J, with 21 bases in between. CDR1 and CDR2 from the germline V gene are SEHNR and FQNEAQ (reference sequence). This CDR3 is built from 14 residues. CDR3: CASSSILGPFVEYF. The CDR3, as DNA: TGTGCCAGCAGCTCTATCTTAGGTCCGTTCGTAGAGTACTTC.

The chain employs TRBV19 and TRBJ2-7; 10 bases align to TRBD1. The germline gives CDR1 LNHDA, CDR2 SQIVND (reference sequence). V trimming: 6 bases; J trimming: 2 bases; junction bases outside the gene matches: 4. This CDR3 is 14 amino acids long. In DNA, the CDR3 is TGTGCCAGTAGCGCGGGACAGGGGCCCTACGAGCAGTACTTC. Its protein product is CASSAGQGPYEQYF.

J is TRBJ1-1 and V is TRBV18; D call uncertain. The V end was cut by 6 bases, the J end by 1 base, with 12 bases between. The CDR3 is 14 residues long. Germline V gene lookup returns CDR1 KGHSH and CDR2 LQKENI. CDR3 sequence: CASSLDGGNTEAFF. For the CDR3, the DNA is TGTGCCAGCTCGCTGGACGGAGGGAACACTGAAGCTTTCTTT.

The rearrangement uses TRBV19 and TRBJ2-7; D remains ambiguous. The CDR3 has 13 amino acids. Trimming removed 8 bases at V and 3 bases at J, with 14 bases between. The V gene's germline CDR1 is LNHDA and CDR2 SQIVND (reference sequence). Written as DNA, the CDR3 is TGTGCCAGTCTTGATGCCAACCTCTACGAGCAGTACTTC. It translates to CASLDANLYEQYF.

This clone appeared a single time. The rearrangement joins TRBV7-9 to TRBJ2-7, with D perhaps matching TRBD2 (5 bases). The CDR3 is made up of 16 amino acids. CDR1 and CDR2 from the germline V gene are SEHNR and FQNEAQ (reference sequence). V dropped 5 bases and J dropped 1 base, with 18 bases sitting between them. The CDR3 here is CASSPSGLHLSYEQYF. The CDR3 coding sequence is TGTGCCAGCAGCCCCAGCGGTTTACATCTGTCCTACGAGCAGTACTTC. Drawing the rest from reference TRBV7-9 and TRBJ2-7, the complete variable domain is DTGVSQNPRHKITKRGQNVTFRCDPISEHNRLYWYRQTLGQGPEFLTYFQNEAQLEKSRLLSDRFSAERPKGSFSTLEIQRTEQGDSAMYLCASSPSGLHLSYEQYFGPGTRLTVT.

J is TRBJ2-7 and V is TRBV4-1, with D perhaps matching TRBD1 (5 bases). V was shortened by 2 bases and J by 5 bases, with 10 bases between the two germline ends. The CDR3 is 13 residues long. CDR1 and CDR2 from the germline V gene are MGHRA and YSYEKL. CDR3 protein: CASSQPGIHEQYF. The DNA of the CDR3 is TGCGCCAGCAGCCAACCAGGGATTCACGAGCAGTACTTC.

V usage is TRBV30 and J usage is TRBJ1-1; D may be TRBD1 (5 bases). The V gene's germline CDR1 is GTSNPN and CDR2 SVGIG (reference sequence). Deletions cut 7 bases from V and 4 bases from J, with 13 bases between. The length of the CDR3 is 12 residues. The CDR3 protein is CALYPRGTEAFF. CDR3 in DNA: TGTGCCTTGTACCCTAGGGGCACTGAAGCTTTCTTT. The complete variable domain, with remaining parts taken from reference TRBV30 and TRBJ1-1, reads SQTIHQWPATLVQPVGSPLSLECTVEGTSNPNLYWYRQAAGRGLQLLFYSVGIGQISSEVPQNLSASRPQDRQFILSSKKLLLSDSGFYLCALYPRGTEAFFGQGTRLTVV.

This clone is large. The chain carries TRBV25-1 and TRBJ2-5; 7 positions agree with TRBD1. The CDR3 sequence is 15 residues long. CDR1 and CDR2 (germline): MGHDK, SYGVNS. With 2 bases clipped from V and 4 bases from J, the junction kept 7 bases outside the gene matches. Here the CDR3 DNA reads TGTGCCAGCAGTGAAGGAAACCACAGGGGAGAGACCCAGTACTTC. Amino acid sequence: CASSEGNHRGETQYF.